This is a list of T cell receptor beta chains from one sample in a study of T cell repertoires in cytomegalovirus infection. No antigen is known for these receptors. In TCRdb, the reads were re-called with MiXCR into one record per CDR3 protein. There are approximately 730,000 distinct CDR3 sequences in the sample; just under 30% occur only once, and 13% lies in the top ten. Sample: cultured CD8+ T cells from PBMCs, taken from culture after CMV antigen stimulation. Receptors originate from a human donor in good health (CMV status not recorded). Some clones in this sample may be carry-over from other donors' samples. The CDR3 runs from the conserved cysteine through the conserved F or W. The order of the fields is CDR3 length, V gene, J gene, CDR3 protein.

CDR3 length: 17
V gene: TRBV6-2/TRBV6-3
J gene: TRBJ1-5
CDR3 protein: CASSYKAGPRGSQPQHF

CDR3 length: 16
V gene: TRBV5-5
J gene: TRBJ2-6
CDR3 protein: CASSLPGEGGANVLTF

CDR3 length: 12
V gene: TRBV7-9
J gene: TRBJ1-1
CDR3 protein: CASSDLGAEAFF

CDR3 length: 14
V gene: TRBV13
J gene: TRBJ2-3
CDR3 protein: CASSLGPMGDTQYF

CDR3 length: 16
V gene: TRBV11-2
J gene: TRBJ1-3
CDR3 protein: CASTPRGGSSGNTIYF

CDR3 length: 19
V gene: TRBV6-1
J gene: TRBJ2-7
CDR3 protein: CASSDPGPGQGHWSYEQYF

CDR3 length: 13
V gene: TRBV6-8
J gene: TRBJ2-1
CDR3 protein: CASSAGGVNEQFF

CDR3 length: 14
V gene: TRBV7-6
J gene: TRBJ2-5
CDR3 protein: CASSLRLAKETQYF

CDR3 length: 11
V gene: TRBV11-2
J gene: TRBJ2-1
CDR3 protein: CASSSTPEQFF

CDR3 length: 14
V gene: TRBV9
J gene: TRBJ2-2
CDR3 protein: CASSVYGSTGELFF

CDR3 length: 14
V gene: TRBV4-1
J gene: TRBJ2-1
CDR3 protein: CASSQTSGLNEQFF

CDR3 length: 12
V gene: TRBV7-6
J gene: TRBJ1-2
CDR3 protein: CASSLAAGGYTF

CDR3 length: 13
V gene: TRBV27
J gene: TRBJ2-3
CDR3 protein: CATIDLNTDTQYF

CDR3 length: 13
V gene: TRBV7-7
J gene: TRBJ2-5
CDR3 protein: CASSLARQETQYF

CDR3 length: 16
V gene: TRBV7-2
J gene: TRBJ1-4
CDR3 protein: CASSLEGAGYNEKLFF

CDR3 length: 15
V gene: TRBV7-6
J gene: TRBJ1-1
CDR3 protein: CASSLVLTGNTEAFF

CDR3 length: 14
V gene: TRBV19
J gene: TRBJ1-5
CDR3 protein: CASSFPRTDQPQHF

CDR3 length: 17
V gene: TRBV4-1
J gene: TRBJ1-4
CDR3 protein: CASSQVFLSTGRGKLFF